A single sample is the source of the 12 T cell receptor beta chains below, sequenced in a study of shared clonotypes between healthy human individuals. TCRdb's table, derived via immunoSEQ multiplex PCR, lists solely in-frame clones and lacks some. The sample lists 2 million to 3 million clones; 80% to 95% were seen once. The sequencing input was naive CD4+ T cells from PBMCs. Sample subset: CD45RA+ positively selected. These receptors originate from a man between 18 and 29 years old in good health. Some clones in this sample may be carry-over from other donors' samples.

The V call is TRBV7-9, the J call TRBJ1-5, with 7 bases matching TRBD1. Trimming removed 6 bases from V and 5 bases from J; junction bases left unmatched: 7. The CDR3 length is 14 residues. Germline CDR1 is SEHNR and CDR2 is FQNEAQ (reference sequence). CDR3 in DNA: TGTGCCAGCAGAATAGGGGGCGCGGATCAGCCCCAGCATTTT. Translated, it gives CASRIGGADQPQHF.

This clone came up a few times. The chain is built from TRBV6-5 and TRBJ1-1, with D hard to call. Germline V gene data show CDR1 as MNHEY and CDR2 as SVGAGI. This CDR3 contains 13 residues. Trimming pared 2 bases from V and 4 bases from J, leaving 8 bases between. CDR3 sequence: CASSYGQTTEAFF. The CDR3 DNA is TGTGCCAGCAGTTACGGGCAGACCACTGAAGCTTTCTTT.

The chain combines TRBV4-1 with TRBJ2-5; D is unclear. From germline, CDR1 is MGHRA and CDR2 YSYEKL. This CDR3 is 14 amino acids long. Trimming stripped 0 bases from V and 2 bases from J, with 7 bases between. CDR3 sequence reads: CASSQDREQETQYF. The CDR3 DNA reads TGCGCCAGCAGCCAAGATCGAGAACAAGAGACCCAGTACTTC.

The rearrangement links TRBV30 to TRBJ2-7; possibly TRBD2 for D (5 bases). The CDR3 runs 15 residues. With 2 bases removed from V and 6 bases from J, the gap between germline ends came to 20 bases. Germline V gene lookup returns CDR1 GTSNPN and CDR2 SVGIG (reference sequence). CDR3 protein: CAWSFTGISAGEQYF. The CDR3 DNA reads TGTGCCTGGAGTTTCACCGGGATCTCGGCAGGCGAGCAGTACTTC.

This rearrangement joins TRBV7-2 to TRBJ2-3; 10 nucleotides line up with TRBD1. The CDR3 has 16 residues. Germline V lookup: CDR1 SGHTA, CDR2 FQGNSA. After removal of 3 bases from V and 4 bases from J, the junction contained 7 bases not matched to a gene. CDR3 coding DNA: TGTGCCAGCAGCTTCCGGGACAGGGGTTCCCCAGATACGCAGTATTTT. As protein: CASSFRDRGSPDTQYF.

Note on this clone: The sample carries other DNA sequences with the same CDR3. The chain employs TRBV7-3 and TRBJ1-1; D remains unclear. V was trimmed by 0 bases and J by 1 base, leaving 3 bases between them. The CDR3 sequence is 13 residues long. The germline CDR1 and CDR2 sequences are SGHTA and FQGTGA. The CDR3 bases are TGTGCCAGCAGCTTAACAGAGAACACTGAAGCTTTCTTT. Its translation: CASSLTENTEAFF.

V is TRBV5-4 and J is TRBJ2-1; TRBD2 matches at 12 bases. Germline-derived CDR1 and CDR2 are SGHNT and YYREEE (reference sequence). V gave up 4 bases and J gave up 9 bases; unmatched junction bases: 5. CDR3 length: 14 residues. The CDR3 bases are TGTGCCAGCAGCCTCTCTAGCGGGAGGGGTGAGCAGTTCTTC. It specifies CASSLSSGRGEQFF.

This CDR3 is CASSPRLGPNTEAFF. The DNA for the CDR3 is TGTGCCAGCAGTCCACGCTTGGGGCCGAACACTGAAGCTTTCTTT. J is TRBJ1-1 and V is TRBV28; the D gene is possibly TRBD1 (5 bases). Germline assignment: CDR1 MDHEN and CDR2 SYDVKM. Trimming removed 5 bases at V and 1 base at J, with 14 bases between. CDR3 length: 15 amino acids.

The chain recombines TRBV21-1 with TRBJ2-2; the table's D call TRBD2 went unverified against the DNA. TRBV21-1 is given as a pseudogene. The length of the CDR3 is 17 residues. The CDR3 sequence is CASSKAPGLARDGELFF. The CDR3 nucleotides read TGTGCCAGCAGCAAAGCGCCGGGACTAGCCCGAGACGGGGAGCTGTTTTTT.

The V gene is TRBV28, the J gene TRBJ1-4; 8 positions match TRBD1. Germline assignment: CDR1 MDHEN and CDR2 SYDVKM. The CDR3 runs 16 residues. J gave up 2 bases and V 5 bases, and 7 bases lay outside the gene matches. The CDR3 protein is CASSGPGGGTNEKLFF. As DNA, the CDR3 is TGTGCCAGCAGTGGGCCAGGGGGCGGGACTAATGAAAAACTGTTTTTT.

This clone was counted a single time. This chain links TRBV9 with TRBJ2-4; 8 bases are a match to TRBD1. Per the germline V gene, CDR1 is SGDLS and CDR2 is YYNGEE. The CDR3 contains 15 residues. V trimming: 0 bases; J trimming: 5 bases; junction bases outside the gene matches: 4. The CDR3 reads CASSVDQTGENIQYF. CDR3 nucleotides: TGTGCCAGCAGCGTAGACCAGACAGGGGAAAACATTCAGTACTTC.

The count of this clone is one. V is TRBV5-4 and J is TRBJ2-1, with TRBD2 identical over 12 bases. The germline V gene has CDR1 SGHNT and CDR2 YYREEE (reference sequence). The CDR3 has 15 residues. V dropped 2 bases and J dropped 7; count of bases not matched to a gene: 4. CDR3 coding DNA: TGTGCCAGCAGCTTTCGACTAGCGGGAGATAATGAGCAGTTCTTC. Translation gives CASSFRLAGDNEQFF. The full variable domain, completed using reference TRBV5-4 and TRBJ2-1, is ETGVTQSPTHLIKTRGQQVTLRCSSQSGHNTVSWYQQALGQGPQFIFQYYREEENGRGNFPPRFSGLQFPNYSSELNVNALELDDSALYLCASSFRLAGDNEQFFGPGTRLTVL.